The rows below give T cell receptor beta chains drawn from one sample of a study of breast tumors, draining lymph nodes, adjacent tissues. TCRdb re-derived calls from the multiplex PCR reads in MiXCR, one entry per CDR3 protein. The data show about 230,000 distinct CDR3 sequences, with roughly 32% seen just once and 1.3% to 1.5% held by the top ten. Specimen: axillary lymph node tissue. Receptors were obtained from a female donor with breast cancer. Some clones in this sample may be carry-over from other donors' samples. The CDR3 runs from the conserved cysteine through the conserved F or W. A D gene is named only where the DNA matches it firmly. Clone size is shown for a subset of rows, as once, few, many or a class of expanded clone.

d_call | j_call | clone_size | v_call | cdr3_aa | cdr3_nt
TRBD2 | TRBJ2-2 | - | TRBV5-1 | CASSPRGLAGGGGELFF | TGCGCCAGCAGCCCCCGGGGGCTAGCGGGAGGGGGCGGGGAGCTGTTTTTT
TRBD1 | TRBJ2-7 | many | TRBV24-1 | CATSDHRGREQYF | TGTGCCACCAGTGACCACAGGGGACGCGAGCAGTACTTC
- | TRBJ1-3 | - | TRBV6-5 | CASSYSGQSGNTIYF | TGTGCCAGCAGTTACTCCGGACAGTCAGGAAACACCATATATTTT
TRBD1 | TRBJ2-5 | many | TRBV15 | CATSRDYGTGGVETQYF | TGTGCCACCAGCAGAGATTACGGGACAGGGGGTGTGGAGACCCAGTACTTC
- | TRBJ2-1 | many | TRBV24-1 | CATARPGPNNEQFF | TGTGCCACCGCCCGGCCAGGTCCGAACAATGAGCAGTTCTTC
TRBD2 | TRBJ2-5 | - | TRBV9 | CASSPGTSGQETQYF | TGTGCCAGCAGCCCAGGGACTAGCGGACAAGAGACCCAGTACTTC
TRBD2 | TRBJ2-1 | many | TRBV4-3 | CASSQASSGRVNEQFF | TGCGCCAGCAGCCAGGCCTCTAGCGGGAGGGTCAATGAGCAGTTCTTC
- | TRBJ2-7 | many | TRBV5-1 | CASSLGHSSYEQYF | TGCGCCAGCAGCCTCGGACACAGCTCCTACGAGCAGTACTTC
- | TRBJ1-5 | many | TRBV12-3/TRBV12-4 | CASTGNSNQPQHF | TGTGCCAGTACAGGCAATAGCAATCAGCCCCAGCATTTT
- | TRBJ1-2 | many | TRBV24-1 | CATSDLYGYGYTF | TGTGCCACCAGTGATTTGTATGGCTATGGCTACACCTTC
- | TRBJ2-2 | many | TRBV11-2 | CASSSGAWSSTGELFF | TGTGCCAGCAGCTCAGGGGCTTGGTCCTCCACCGGGGAGCTGTTTTTT
TRBD1 | TRBJ1-6 | - | TRBV5-1 | CASSLALGGNSPLHF | TGCGCCAGCAGCTTGGCCCTAGGGGGCAATTCACCCCTCCACTTT
- | TRBJ1-6 | many | TRBV28 | CASSLTSPLNSPLHF | TGTGCCAGCAGCCTCACGAGCCCCTTGAATTCACCCCTCCACTTT
TRBD1 | TRBJ1-6 | many | TRBV7-2 | CASSSRRGTGNSPLHF | TGTGCCAGCAGCTCCCGACGAGGGACAGGGAATTCACCCCTCCACTTT
- | TRBJ1-5 | - | TRBV24-1 | CATSGSGSNQPQHF | TGTGCCACCAGTGGTTCAGGGAGCAATCAGCCCCAGCACTTT
TRBD2 | TRBJ2-5 | many | TRBV6-5 | CASSPTSGLQETQYF | TGTGCCAGCAGCCCAACTAGCGGGTTGCAAGAGACCCAGTACTTC
TRBD1 | TRBJ2-7 | many | TRBV18 | CASSPGTGAYEQYF | TGTGCCAGCAGCCCGGGGACAGGGGCCTACGAGCAGTACTTC
- | TRBJ1-1 | once | TRBV11-2 | CASSLMGSTEAFF | TGTGCCAGCAGCCTCATGGGGAGCACTGAAGCTTTCTTT
TRBD2 | TRBJ2-1 | - | TRBV11-2 | CAKPGLAGDEQFF | TGTGCGAAGCCGGGACTAGCGGGAGACGAGCAGTTCTTC
- | TRBJ1-2 | many | TRBV5-6 | CASRRPDYGYTF | TGTGCCAGCAGAAGGCCTGATTATGGCTACACCTTC
- | TRBJ1-1 | few | TRBV20-1 | CSPKRGLDTEAFF | TGCAGTCCTAAACGGGGGCTGGACACTGAAGCTTTCTTT
- | TRBJ1-6 | many | TRBV10-3 | CAIRVDALLGSPLHF | TGTGCCATCAGAGTTGATGCACTCCTTGGTTCACCCCTCCACTTT
TRBD1 | TRBJ1-1 | - | TRBV7-8 | CASSSAGTGELRAFF | TGTGCCAGCAGCTCCGCCGGGACAGGGGAACTAAGGGCTTTCTTT
TRBD1 | TRBJ2-7 | - | TRBV20-1 | CSAGTGPYEPYF | TGCAGTGCCGGGACAGGGCCCTACGAGCCGTACTTC
- | TRBJ2-1 | many | TRBV6-2/TRBV6-3 | CASGRGSYNEQFF | TGTGCCAGCGGGCGGGGATCCTACAATGAGCAGTTCTTC
TRBD2 | TRBJ2-2 | many | TRBV5-1 | CASSSGGSYSTGELFF | TGCGCCAGCAGCTCGGGGGGGTCTTATAGCACCGGGGAGCTGTTTTTT
- | TRBJ2-1 | - | TRBV9 | CASSAGVGSPADTQFF | TGTGCCAGCAGCGCGGGGGTCGGGAGTCCCGCAGATACGCAGTTCTTC
- | TRBJ1-3 | - | TRBV14 | CASSSQAFARNTIYF | TGTGCCAGCAGCTCACAGGCTTTTGCTAGAAACACCATATATTTT
- | TRBJ2-3 | many | TRBV11-1 | CASSLGAGSTDTQYF | TGTGCCAGCAGCTTAGGAGCGGGCAGCACAGATACGCAGTATTTT
- | TRBJ2-7 | many | TRBV20-1 | CSAREWGGKEYF | TGCAGTGCTAGAGAATGGGGCGGGAAAGAGTACTTC
TRBD1 | TRBJ1-2 | many | TRBV7-2 | CASSPNRGLSYGYTF | TGTGCCAGCAGCCCGAACAGGGGTCTAAGTTATGGCTACACCTTC
TRBD2 | TRBJ2-5 | many | TRBV7-8 | CASSFLSGTSIGETQYF | TGTGCCAGCAGCTTCCTTTCCGGGACTAGCATCGGGGAGACCCAGTACTTC
TRBD1 | TRBJ1-1 | once | TRBV6-6 | CASRTTGADTEAFF | TGTGCCAGCAGGACCACAGGGGCGGACACTGAAGCTTTCTTT
- | TRBJ1-5 | - | TRBV24-1 | CATSDSRPQETQHF | TGTGCCACCAGTGATTCTCGGCCCCAAGAGACCCAGCATTTT
- | TRBJ1-1 | - | TRBV12-3/TRBV12-4 | CASSGTFTENTEAFF | TGTGCCAGCAGTGGAACTTTTACCGAGAACACTGAAGCTTTCTTT
- | TRBJ1-6 | once | TRBV25-1 | CASSENRGQGVRSLHF | TGTGCCAGCAGTGAAAACCGGGGGCAAGGTGTTCGGTCCCTCCACTTT
TRBD1 | TRBJ1-2 | many | TRBV12-3/TRBV12-4 | CASSWTGTSYGYTF | TGTGCCAGCAGCTGGACAGGGACTTCCTATGGCTACACCTTC
TRBD2 | TRBJ2-5 | once | TRBV7-8 | CASTPGTRQEAQYF | TGTGCCAGCACCCCCGGGACTAGACAGGAGGCCCAGTACTTC
- | TRBJ2-1 | many | TRBV7-9 | CASSNTTKEQFF | TGTGCCAGCAGCAATACTACGAAGGAGCAGTTCTTC
TRBD2 | TRBJ2-7 | few | TRBV28 | CASSSMRTSGRRSYEQYF | TGTGCCAGCAGTTCGATGAGAACTAGCGGGAGGCGTTCCTACGAGCAGTACTTC
TRBD2 | TRBJ2-3 | few | TRBV27 | CASSRRTSEADTQYF | TGTGCCAGCAGTCGACGGACTAGCGAGGCAGATACGCAGTATTTT
TRBD2 | TRBJ2-7 | - | TRBV7-9 | CASAPGLAAYEQYF | TGTGCCAGTGCCCCGGGACTAGCGGCCTACGAGCAGTACTTC
- | TRBJ2-4 | - | TRBV28 | CASSRRRGLGNIQYF | TGTGCCAGCAGTCGCCGCAGGGGACTTGGAAACATTCAGTACTTC
- | TRBJ1-6 | - | TRBV29-1 | CSLGRHPNSPLHF | TGCAGCTTAGGGCGTCACCCCAATTCACCCCTCCACTTT
- | TRBJ2-1 | many | TRBV19 | CASRPDRSSYNEQFF | TGTGCCAGTCGACCAGACAGGAGCTCCTACAATGAGCAGTTCTTC
- | TRBJ2-2 | many | TRBV7-9 | CASLPGDTGELFF | TGTGCCAGCCTGCCAGGAGACACCGGGGAGCTGTTTTTT
- | TRBJ1-4 | many | TRBV4-1 | CASSQGPLTREKLFF | TGCGCCAGCAGCCAAGGTCCGCTCACTAGGGAAAAACTGTTTTTT
- | TRBJ1-5 | many | TRBV19 | CASSPGDGRNQPQHF | TGTGCCAGTAGTCCAGGGGACGGGAGAAATCAGCCCCAGCATTTT
TRBD2 | TRBJ2-1 | few | TRBV10-3 | CASSIPSGTSPNEQFF | TGTGCCAGCAGTATCCCGTCCGGGACTAGTCCAAATGAGCAGTTCTTC
- | TRBJ2-1 | many | TRBV20-1 | CSARVKGQREDHEQFF | TGCAGTGCTAGAGTAAAGGGGCAGCGAGAAGATCATGAGCAGTTCTTC
TRBD2 | TRBJ2-2 | few | TRBV3-1 | CASSRTRLAGGKNTGELFF | TGTGCCAGCAGTCGAACTCGACTAGCGGGAGGGAAGAACACCGGGGAGCTGTTTTTT
- | TRBJ1-1 | - | TRBV5-5 | CASSFTGNGNTGAFF | TGTGCCAGCAGCTTTACAGGGAACGGGAACACTGGAGCTTTCTTT
TRBD1 | TRBJ1-2 | - | TRBV10-3 | CATRLAGQGGYTF | TGTGCCACAAGACTAGCGGGACAGGGAGGCTACACCTTC
- | TRBJ1-4 | many | TRBV12-3/TRBV12-4 | CASSLFEGMGTNEKLFF | TGTGCCAGCAGTTTATTTGAGGGGATGGGAACTAATGAAAAACTGTTTTTT